The TCR beta chain described here comes from a study of blood T cell repertoires in COVID-19 (TCRdb year 2020). For the wider study: Collaborator samples came from the United States, Italy and Spain and covered acute and convalescent phases of COVID-19. The prospective study material was composed of cDNA or gDNA derived from T cells, B-cell-depleted T cells, or PBMCs. Subjects who had been exposed to COVID-19, were actively infected with it, or had recovered from it provided the deeply sampled blood TCRbeta repertoires that made up the dataset. A freely available public database, intended as a resource for researchers studying the immune response to SARS-CoV-2, is where the repertoires were released. Samples were obtained from the ongoing ImmuneRACE study (first 160 participants) and from about 1,300 subjects provided by 6 global collaborators. The sample metadata nearly always contained a de-identified subject ID, COVID-19 status, age in years and sex. Where available, HLA class I and class II types were obtained from metadata supplied by the sample provider rather than from assay-based typing. Study-wide conclusions, independent of this receptor: The quantity of clinical and demographic metadata differed by source and by participant and was supplied without curation.

With regard to this clone: The antigen it binds to is not known. Base quality data are lacking; no much larger clone is found one base away.

Samples from volunteer blood donors who had recovered from COVID-19 were contributed by a second Seattle source. Whole blood was collected in K2EDTA tubes by collaborating institutions according to the institutions' own protocols. For TCRbeta analysis, collaborators shipped samples in one of three forms: frozen whole blood, isolated PBMCs, or DNA extracted from either of those sample types. The immunoSEQ Assay, a bias-controlled multiplex PCR, was used to amplify TCRbeta CDR3 regions from genomic DNA. In the authors' own workflow: Within the assay, amplification of reference gene primers was used to estimate how many nucleated cells each sample contained. Sequence reads were collapsed and filtered to measure the absolute abundance of every unique TCRbeta CDR3 rearrangement. For each sample, productive Simpson clonality was calculated by taking the square root of Simpson's diversity index across productive rearrangements. TCRdb took this table from immuneACCESS and kept in-frame rearrangements with V and J called. Such tables lack part of the clones; where checked against another copy, unresolved V genes explain under half of the gap, and the rest is unexplained. V and J calls and clone size come straight from that table; D and trimming were deduced from the DNA. The sample includes roughly 300,000 clones, with roughly 90% observed a single time. The ten largest clones take up 5% to 7.5% of the sample.

Reading from cysteine to phenylalanine, the CDR3 counts 13 amino acids. Solely the CDR3 DNA is kept, with 39 bases framed from the first base. V and J are truncated by 6 bases and 2 bases respectively, leaving an intervening sequence of 12 bases. From the germline V gene, CDR1 is SGHRS and CDR2 is YFSETQ. What was sequenced was peripheral blood. The rearrangement joined TRBV5-1 to TRBJ2-7; the D gene is perhaps TRBD2, from 5 matching bases. This sequence originates from a man aged 18-30 years who had recovered from COVID-19. Read as DNA, the sequence is TGCGCCAGCACATCCGGGAAAACCTACGAGCAGTACTTC. This translates into CASTSGKTYEQYF.